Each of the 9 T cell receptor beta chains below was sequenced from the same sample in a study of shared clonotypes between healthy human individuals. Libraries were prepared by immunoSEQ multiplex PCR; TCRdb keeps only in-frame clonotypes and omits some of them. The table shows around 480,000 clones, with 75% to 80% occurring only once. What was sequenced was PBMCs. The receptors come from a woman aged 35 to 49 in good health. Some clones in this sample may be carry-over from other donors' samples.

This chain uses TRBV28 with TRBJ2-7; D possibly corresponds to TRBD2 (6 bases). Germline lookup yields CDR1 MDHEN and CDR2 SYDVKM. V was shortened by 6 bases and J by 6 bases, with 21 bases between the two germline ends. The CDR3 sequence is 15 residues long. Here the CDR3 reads CASSSGSTSGREQYF. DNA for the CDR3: TGTGCCAGCAGCTCCGGATCAACGAGCGGGCGCGAGCAGTACTTC.

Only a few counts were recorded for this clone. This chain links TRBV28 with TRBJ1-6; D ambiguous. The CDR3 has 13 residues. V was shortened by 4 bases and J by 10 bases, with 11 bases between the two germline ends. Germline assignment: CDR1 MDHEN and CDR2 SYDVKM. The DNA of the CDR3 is TGTGCCAGCAGTTCCGGGCTCCAGTCACCCCTCCACTTT. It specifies CASSSGLQSPLHF.

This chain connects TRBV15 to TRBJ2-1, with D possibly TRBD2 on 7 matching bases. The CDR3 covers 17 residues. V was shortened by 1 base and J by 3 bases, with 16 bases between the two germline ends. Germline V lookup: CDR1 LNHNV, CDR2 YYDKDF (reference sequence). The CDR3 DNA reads TGTGCCACCAGCAGAGGAGGGGGGCTAGCGGACTACAATGAGCAGTTCTTC. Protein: CATSRGGGLADYNEQFF.

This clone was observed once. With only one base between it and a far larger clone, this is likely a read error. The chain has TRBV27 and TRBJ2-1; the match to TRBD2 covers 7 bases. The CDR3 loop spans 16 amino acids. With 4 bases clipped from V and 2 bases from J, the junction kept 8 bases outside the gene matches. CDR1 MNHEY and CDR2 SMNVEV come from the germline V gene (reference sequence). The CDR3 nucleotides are TGTGCCAGCAGTTCCCTCCAGCGGGGCACCTACAATGAGCAGTTCTTC. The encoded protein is CASSSLQRGTYNEQFF.

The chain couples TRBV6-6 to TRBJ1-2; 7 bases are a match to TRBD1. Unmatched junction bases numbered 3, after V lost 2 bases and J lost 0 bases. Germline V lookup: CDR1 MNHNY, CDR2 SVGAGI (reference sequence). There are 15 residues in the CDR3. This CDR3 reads CASSYQGTANYGYTF. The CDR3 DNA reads TGTGCCAGCAGTTACCAGGGGACAGCTAACTATGGCTACACCTTC.

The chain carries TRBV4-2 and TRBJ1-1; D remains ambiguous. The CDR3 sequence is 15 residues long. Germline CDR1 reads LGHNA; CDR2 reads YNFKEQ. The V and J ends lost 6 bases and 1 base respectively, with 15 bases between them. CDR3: CASRRADRGNTEAFF. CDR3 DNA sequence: TGTGCCAGCAGGAGAGCGGACCGGGGGAACACTGAAGCTTTCTTT.

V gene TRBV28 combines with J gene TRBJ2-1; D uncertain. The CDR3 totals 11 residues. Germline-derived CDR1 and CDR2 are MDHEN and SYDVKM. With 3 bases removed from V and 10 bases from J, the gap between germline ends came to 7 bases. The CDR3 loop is CASSLYGEQFF. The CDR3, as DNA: TGTGCCAGCAGTTTGTACGGGGAGCAGTTCTTC.

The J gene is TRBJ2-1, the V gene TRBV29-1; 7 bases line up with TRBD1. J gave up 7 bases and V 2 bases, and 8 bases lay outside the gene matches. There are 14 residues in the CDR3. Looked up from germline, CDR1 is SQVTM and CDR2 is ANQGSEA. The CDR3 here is CSVEPGQRLNEQFF. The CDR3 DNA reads TGCAGCGTTGAACCGGGACAGAGGCTTAATGAGCAGTTCTTC.

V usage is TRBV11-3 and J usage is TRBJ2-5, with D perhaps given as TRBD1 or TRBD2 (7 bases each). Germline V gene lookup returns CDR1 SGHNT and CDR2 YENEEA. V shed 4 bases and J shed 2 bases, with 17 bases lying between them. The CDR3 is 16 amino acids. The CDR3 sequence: CASSSGGAVGQETQYF. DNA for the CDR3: TGTGCCAGCAGCTCAGGGGGGGCCGTGGGGCAAGAGACCCAGTACTTC.